The T cell receptor (beta chain) under discussion was sequenced for a study of shared clonotypes between healthy human individuals. Study-level findings and limits: The represented genetic and exposure-history diversity was limited by the small number of donors.

The CDR3 has 13 amino acids. Trimming removed 0 bases at V and 5 bases at J, with 7 bases between. Germline CDR1 and CDR2: SNHLY and FYNNEI. A CD45RA-negative memory subset and a CD45RA+ naive subset were separated from the CD4+ cells. Generated by immunoSEQ multiplex PCR, the TCRdb table keeps only in-frame clones and is missing some. The data show 2 million to 2.5 million clones, 85% to 95% seen once. Comments on this clone: Antigen specificity is unknown. The sample holds other DNA sequences that translate to the same CDR3.

This chain joins TRBV2 and TRBJ1-1; D is unclear. Sequencing used naive CD4+ T cells from PBMCs. Subset of the sample: CD45RA+ positively selected. This sequence was found in a man younger than 35 in good health. Some clones in this sample may be carry-over from other donors' samples. The chain's CDR3 is CASSEAVGTEAFF. CDR3 sequence (DNA): TGTGCCAGCAGTGAAGCGGTGGGGACTGAAGCTTTCTTT.